This TCR beta chain appears in the sequencing data of a study of T cells in localized non-small cell lung cancer. General observations from the study: Appearance in adjacent lung was seen for a median roughly 50 of the top 100 tumor clones. Compared with tumor, uninvolved adjacent lung displayed greater T cell clonality, ranking highest overall.

V was shortened by 6 bases and J by 4 bases, with 6 bases between the two germline ends. The germline V gene encodes CDR1 SNHLY and CDR2 FYNNEI. CDR3 size: 11 residues. Some clones are missing from TCRdb's copy, which holds only in-frame ones; the method was immunoSEQ multiplex PCR. The sample lists approximately 20,000 clones, about 80% occurring once. Regarding this clone: Its antigen is unknown.

The chain is built from TRBV2 and TRBJ2-5; D not certain. This clonotype originated in a man between 35 and 75 years old with stage I lung adenocarcinoma. The specimen was peripheral blood, collected before any cancer treatment. The CDR3 coding sequence is TGTGCCAGCAGCGTCGGAGAGACCCAGTACTTC. Translated, it gives CASSVGETQYF.